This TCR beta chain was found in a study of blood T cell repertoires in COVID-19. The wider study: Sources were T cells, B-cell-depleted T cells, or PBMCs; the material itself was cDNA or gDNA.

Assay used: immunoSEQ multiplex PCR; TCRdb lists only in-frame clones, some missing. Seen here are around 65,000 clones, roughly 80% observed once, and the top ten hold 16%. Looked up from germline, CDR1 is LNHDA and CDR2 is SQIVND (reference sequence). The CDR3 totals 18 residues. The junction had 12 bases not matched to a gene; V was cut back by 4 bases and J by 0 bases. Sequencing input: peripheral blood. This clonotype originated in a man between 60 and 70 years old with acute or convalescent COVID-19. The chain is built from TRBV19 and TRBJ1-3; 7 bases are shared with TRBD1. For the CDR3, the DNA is TGTGCCAGTAGTAAGCTACAGGGGAGTTTCATCTCTGGAAACACCATATATTTT. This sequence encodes CASSKLQGSFISGNTIYF.